The entry below describes one T cell receptor beta chain. This CDR3 contains 16 residues. After removal of 1 base from V and 7 bases from J, the junction contained 8 bases not matched to a gene. Germline values: CDR1 SGHTA, CDR2 FQGNSA. This sample is part of a study of blood T cell repertoires in COVID-19. Original methodology: Researchers report that nucleated cell counts were estimated from reference gene primer amplification. Data came from immunoSEQ multiplex PCR; TCRdb stores just in-frame clones and leaves some out. V, J and clone size are those of that table, while D and trimming were read from the DNA. The sample comprises roughly 230,000 clones, 65% to 90% of which are singletons, and roughly 7.4% rests with the top ten.

The receptor comes from a woman aged 50 to 60 with acute or convalescent COVID-19. The gene calls are TRBV7-2 and TRBJ2-7, with 12 positions matching TRBD2. The sample taken for sequencing was peripheral blood. CDR3 residues: CASSLGRTSGDWEQYF. The CDR3 nucleotides are TGTGCCAGCAGCTTAGGACGGACTAGCGGGGACTGGGAGCAGTACTTC.